This T cell receptor (beta chain) was captured in a study of T cells expressing NK-cell markers. This CDR3 has 15 amino acids. Germline-derived CDR1 and CDR2 are MNHNS and SASEGT. For each CDR3 protein, TCRdb gives one entry from its re-call of the 5' RACE reads, without DNA. This table lists about 550,000 distinct CDR3 sequences. The chain uses TRBV6-1 and TRBJ1-5; no DNA is available, so the TRBD1 call from TCRdb remains unchecked. Sequenced: blood T cells: a sorted CD56 or NKG2C T cell subset, CD4+ or CD8+ T cells, or bulk PBMC T cells (not recorded which). The clonotype was recovered from a young man in good health. This CDR3 reads CASSRATGGYQPQHF.